These T cell receptor beta chains were read from a single sample in a study of T-cell reconstitution after alpha-beta-depleted transplantation in children. TCRdb passed the PCR reads through MiXCR, listing each CDR3 protein once. Here the sample spans under 400,000 distinct CDR3 sequences, approximately 23% being singletons. The specimen was PBMCs, mostly from graft donor cells, collected 180 days after TCRalphabeta/CD19-depleted stem cell transplant. The receptors come from a male patient younger than 18 who had a stem cell transplant for acute lymphoblastic leukemia, so the T cells may come from the graft donor. Both conserved end residues are part of each CDR3.

v_gene	j_gene	CDR3aa
TRBV29-1	TRBJ2-7	CSVGGLEQYF
TRBV7-8	TRBJ2-3	CASSFLRSTDTQYF
TRBV2	TRBJ2-2	CASSRNSGRVNTGELFF
TRBV27	TRBJ2-3	CASSVIPGRGTDTQYF
TRBV9	TRBJ1-2	CASSVGVLGYGYTF
TRBV12-3/TRBV12-4	TRBJ2-1	CASSLRVNARSNEQFF
TRBV29-1	TRBJ2-3	CSVSLGTSGIADTQYF
TRBV27	TRBJ2-5	CASSPSSGRDQETQYF
TRBV6-5	TRBJ1-2	CASSSDRAIPYGYTF
TRBV5-1	TRBJ1-1	CASSLADRTEAFF
TRBV5-1	TRBJ2-1	CASSLGDRGRFDEQFF
TRBV29-1	TRBJ2-3	CSVGQNTDTQYF
TRBV4-2	TRBJ2-5	CASSQEGPRGEETQYF